These T cell receptor beta chains were read from a single sample in a study of cytomegalovirus exposure and HLA in healthy donors. Only in-frame clones appear in the TCRdb table, and some are missing; sequencing was by immunoSEQ multiplex PCR. The table lists 160,000 or so clones, 71% of them singletons. What was sequenced was PBMCs. Source of these receptors: a woman between 25 and 40 years old in good health and CMV-seronegative. Both conserved end residues are part of each CDR3. The D gene is left open where the match is weak. A clone size is listed for some rows: how often the clone was seen (once, few, many), or a class if it is expanded.

D	V	J	size	DNA	CDR3
TRBD2	TRBV5-1	TRBJ2-2	few	TGCGCCAGCAGCGAAAGCGGGGGCCTTAACACCGGGGAGCTGTTTTTT	CASSESGGLNTGELFF
NA	TRBV27	TRBJ1-6	NA	TGTGCCAGCACTCCTCGGCCAGGGATGAATAATTCACCCCTCCACTTT	CASTPRPGMNNSPLHF
NA	TRBV21-1	TRBJ1-6	NA	TGTGCCAGCAGGAGATTGCCCGGGGACAGGGGGAAGAGATCACCCCTCCACTTT	CASRRLPGDRGKRSPLHF
NA	TRBV30	TRBJ1-4	NA	TGTGCCTTCACTTGGGCAGGGATCGGCGAAAAACTGTTTTTT	CAFTWAGIGEKLFF
TRBD2	TRBV28	TRBJ2-5	NA	TGTGCCAGCAGTTCGAACCCGACTCCGGGAGGAGAGACCCAGTACTTC	CASSSNPTPGGETQYF
NA	TRBV23-1	TRBJ1-2	NA	TGCGCCAGCAGTCAACCTATGGGGGCGCCAACCTTC	CASSQPMGAPTF
TRBD1	TRBV6-6	TRBJ1-5	NA	TGTGCCAGCAAAGACAGGGAAAATCAGCCCCAGCATTTT	CASKDRENQPQHF
TRBD2	TRBV27	TRBJ2-1	NA	TGTGCCAGCAGTCAATCTGGACTAGATCTGGTGCAGTTCTTC	CASSQSGLDLVQFF
NA	TRBV30	TRBJ2-2	few	TGTGCCTGGAATCCGGGACACAACACCGGGGAGCTGTTTTTT	CAWNPGHNTGELFF
NA	TRBV7-6	TRBJ2-2	NA	TGTGCCAGCAGCTTAAGGGCAGGGCCATACACCGGGGAGCTGTTTTTT	CASSLRAGPYTGELFF
NA	TRBV6-1	TRBJ2-3	few	TGTGCCAGCAGTGAAGCTTTCTCTACGCAGTATTTT	CASSEAFSTQYF
NA	TRBV25-1	TRBJ2-3	NA	TGTGCCAGCAGTGGGCTGACTAGCACAGATACGCAGTATTTT	CASSGLTSTDTQYF
TRBD2	TRBV27	TRBJ2-7	NA	TGTGCCAGCAGTTTCCTAGCGGCCCTCGACGAGCAGTACTTC	CASSFLAALDEQYF
NA	TRBV7-2	TRBJ2-1	NA	TGTGCCAGCAGCTTAGTCTGGGGGGGCGATGAGCAGTTCTTC	CASSLVWGGDEQFF
NA	TRBV30	TRBJ2-7	NA	TGTGCCTGGAGTGTTGGTCTAGCCGCCTACGAGCAGTACTTC	CAWSVGLAAYEQYF
NA	TRBV4-1	TRBJ1-2	few	TGCGCCAGCAGCCAAGTGACAGAATTTTACTATGGCTACACCTTC	CASSQVTEFYYGYTF
NA	TRBV4-2	TRBJ2-2	once	TGTGCCAGCAGCCAAGGGCAGGTCGGGGAGCTGTTTTTT	CASSQGQVGELFF
NA	TRBV6-6	TRBJ1-4	NA	TGTGCCAGCAGTTACTCGTTCGGAGTTGACGAAAAACTGTTTTTT	CASSYSFGVDEKLFF
NA	TRBV7-2	TRBJ1-5	few	TGTGCCAGCAGCACGGGCGGGTGGGGGGGGCAGCCCCAGCATTTT	CASSTGGWGGQPQHF
NA	TRBV29-1	TRBJ1-2	NA	TGCAGCGTTGAATACCGACTCTATGGCTACACCTTC	CSVEYRLYGYTF
NA	TRBV5-1	TRBJ1-1	few	TGCGCCAGCAAGACAACAGGGAGGGACACTGAAGCTTTCTTT	CASKTTGRDTEAFF
TRBD1	TRBV2	TRBJ1-2	NA	TGTGCCAGCAGACTGCCGGGACAGAAGAACTATGGCTACACCTTC	CASRLPGQKNYGYTF
TRBD2	TRBV9	TRBJ2-2	NA	TGTGCCAGCAAGACTAGCGAGAACACCGGGGAGCTGTTTTTT	CASKTSENTGELFF
NA	TRBV5-1	TRBJ2-3	NA	TGCGCCAGCAGCACTGGGGACTCGAGACTCACAGATACGCAGTATTTT	CASSTGDSRLTDTQYF
NA	TRBV2	TRBJ2-1	NA	TGTGCCAGCCTTCCTGGAGGGGGGGTCTACAATGAGCAGTTCTTC	CASLPGGGVYNEQFF
NA	TRBV5-1	TRBJ1-1	NA	TGCGCCAGCAGCTTGGCCGCACAGTCCAAATCCGAAGCTTTCTTT	CASSLAAQSKSEAFF
NA	TRBV7-9	TRBJ2-5	NA	TGTGCCAGCAGCCTGACTAGTCCCGCGCAGTACTTC	CASSLTSPAQYF
TRBD2	TRBV5-1	TRBJ2-1	NA	TGCGCCAGCAGCTTTACTAGCGGGAACAATGAGCAGTTCTTC	CASSFTSGNNEQFF
TRBD2	TRBV20-1	TRBJ2-1	NA	TGCAGTCGACTAGCGGACAATGAGCAGTTCTTC	CSRLADNEQFF
NA	TRBV28	TRBJ2-7	few	TGTGCCAGCAGTTTATCGGGTGGAGGGAAGCAGTACTTC	CASSLSGGGKQYF
NA	TRBV30	TRBJ1-2	NA	TGTGCCTGGAGTGGGGGGGTAATCTATGGCTACACCTTC	CAWSGGVIYGYTF
TRBD1	TRBV2	TRBJ1-2	NA	TGTGCCAGCAGTACCGGGACAGGATGGGATGGCTACACCTTC	CASSTGTGWDGYTF
TRBD2	TRBV9	TRBJ2-2	NA	TGTGCCAGCAGCGTAGCGAGCGGGGGACTTGGCGGGGAGCTGTTTTTT	CASSVASGGLGGELFF
TRBD2	TRBV19	TRBJ2-1	once	TGTGCCAGTAGTATAGTCGAGCGGGGCGAGCAGTTCTTC	CASSIVERGEQFF
NA	TRBV7-9	TRBJ1-4	few	TGTGCCAGCGGAGGGACGGCCTCAACTAATGAAAAACTGTTTTTT	CASGGTASTNEKLFF
NA	TRBV6-5	TRBJ1-2	NA	TGTGCCAGCAGCCCCGGGTATGGCTACACCTTC	CASSPGYGYTF
TRBD2	TRBV28	TRBJ2-1	NA	TGTGCCAGCTCACGAACCGGGACTAGTTACAATGAGCAGTTCTTC	CASSRTGTSYNEQFF
TRBD2	TRBV5-4	TRBJ2-1	NA	TGTGCCAGCAGCTTGTTCCCGGGACTAGCAGGCGATGAGCAGTTCTTC	CASSLFPGLAGDEQFF
NA	TRBV7-8	TRBJ2-5	few	TGTGCCAGCAGCTTCAGAGAGACCCAGTACTTC	CASSFRETQYF
TRBD1	TRBV4-3	TRBJ2-7	NA	TGCGCCAGCAGCCGCGGGTCACAGGGGGCTGGGGAGCAGTACTTC	CASSRGSQGAGEQYF
NA	TRBV2	TRBJ2-1	NA	TGTGCCAGCATTTTGTTTGGCGGTTACAATGAGCAGTTCTTC	CASILFGGYNEQFF
NA	TRBV28	TRBJ2-7	NA	TGTGCCAGCAGGGGACTGGCTAACTACGAGCAGTACTTC	CASRGLANYEQYF
NA	TRBV27	TRBJ2-1	NA	TGTGCCACTAACAACTACCCTGATGATGAGCAGTTCTTC	CATNNYPDDEQFF
NA	TRBV9	TRBJ2-7	NA	TGTGCCAGCAGCGTAGAACTAGTAGGTGAGCAGTACTTC	CASSVELVGEQYF
NA	TRBV28	TRBJ2-1	NA	TGTGCCAGCAGTTCCCTTGGGAGGACAGGAGGGTACAATGAGCAGTTCTTC	CASSSLGRTGGYNEQFF
TRBD1	TRBV9	TRBJ2-7	NA	TGTGCCAGCAGTGGGGGGGACAGGGGCCGCGAGCAGTACTTC	CASSGGDRGREQYF
NA	TRBV25-1	TRBJ2-1	NA	TGTGCCAGCAGTGAATCGGTGAAGAGCTCCTACAATGAGCAGTTCTTC	CASSESVKSSYNEQFF
TRBD1	TRBV5-4	TRBJ2-2	NA	TGTGCCAGCAGCTCGTGGACAGGGCCCGGGGAGCTGTTTTTT	CASSSWTGPGELFF
NA	TRBV7-9	TRBJ2-3	NA	TGTGCCAGCAGCTTAGGCGGCACAGATACGCAGTATTTT	CASSLGGTDTQYF
TRBD1	TRBV6-5	TRBJ2-7	NA	TGTGCCAGCAGTTACTCTTACCCCGGGACAGCCTACGAGCAGTACTTC	CASSYSYPGTAYEQYF
NA	TRBV5-4	TRBJ2-1	NA	TGTGCCAGCAGCACAGACCCACCGGGGGACGAGCAGTTCTTC	CASSTDPPGDEQFF
NA	TRBV7-9	TRBJ1-6	NA	TGTGCCAGCAGCTTAGCTGGAGCACCCCTCCACTTT	CASSLAGAPLHF
NA	TRBV29-1	TRBJ2-7	NA	TGCAGCGTTGACTCGGGGGATTTCTACGAGCAGTACTTC	CSVDSGDFYEQYF